Presented here are 7 T cell receptor beta chains from one specimen sequenced in a study of blood T cell repertoires in COVID-19. Only in-frame clones appear in the TCRdb table, and some are missing; sequencing was by immunoSEQ multiplex PCR. The sample lists fewer than 200,000 clones, roughly 76% occurring once. Input material: peripheral blood. These receptors were collected from an elderly woman with COVID-19, enrolled during active disease.

The chain recombines TRBV6-7 with TRBJ1-4, with 8 bases matching TRBD1. TRBV6-7 is identified as an open reading frame with a role that is uncertain. After removal of 2 bases from V and 8 bases from J, the junction contained 13 bases not matched to a gene. The CDR3 runs 17 residues. The CDR3 DNA follows: TGTGCCAGCAGTTACCGATCCCTAGGACAGGGTAGGGAAAAACTGTTTTTT. Its translation is CASSYRSLGQGREKLFF.

This clone appeared once. The chain links TRBV3-1 (or the pseudogene TRBV3-2) to TRBJ2-2; TRBD1 might be the D (6 bases). The CDR3 length is 14 residues. V lost 2 bases and J 6 bases, leaving 10 bases between the germline ends. In germline, CDR1 is LGHDT, CDR2 YNNKEL (reference sequence). For the CDR3, the DNA is TGTGCCAGCAGCCAACCACAGGGATCCGGGGAGCTGTTTTTT. Its protein is CASSQPQGSGELFF.

The chain is built from TRBV11-1 and TRBJ2-1, with 10 bases identical to TRBD2. Trimming cost V 3 bases and J 4 bases; bases outside gene matches: 6. The CDR3 has 16 residues. The germline V gene encodes CDR1 SGHAT and CDR2 FQDESV (reference sequence). The CDR3 bases are TGTGCCAGCAGCTTTCAAGTAGCGGGGGGTTACAATGAGCAGTTCTTC. Residues: CASSFQVAGGYNEQFF.

The gene calls are TRBV2 and TRBJ2-3; possible D gene TRBD1, 6 bases. In germline, CDR1 is SNHLY, CDR2 FYNNEI. The V and J ends lost 7 bases and 6 bases respectively, with 23 bases between them. The CDR3 consists of 16 residues. CDR3 region: CASIVMTGPTTDTQYF. The CDR3 bases are TGTGCCAGCATTGTGATGACAGGCCCTACAACGGATACGCAGTATTTT.

V usage is TRBV6-5 and J usage is TRBJ1-2; 8 bases align to TRBD1. V trimming: 7 bases; J trimming: 8 bases; junction bases outside the gene matches: 6. CDR3 length equals 12 residues. From germline, CDR1 is MNHEY and CDR2 SVGAGI. The CDR3 DNA is TGTGCCAGCACTGGACAGGGAGGCGGCTACACCTTC. Encoded protein: CASTGQGGGYTF.

This CDR3 reads CASTDRGWGYTF. Written as DNA, the CDR3 is TGTGCCAGCACAGACAGGGGATGGGGCTACACCTTC. The chain uses TRBV28 and TRBJ1-2; 8 bases line up with TRBD1. The germline gives CDR1 MDHEN, CDR2 SYDVKM. The CDR3 runs 12 residues. V trimming: 7 bases; J trimming: 8 bases; junction bases outside the gene matches: 6.

Points on this clone: Other DNA sequences in this specimen translate into the identical CDR3. The chain joins TRBV9 to TRBJ2-7, with TRBD1 as a possible D gene (5 bases). Trimming shortened V by 0 bases and J by 0 bases, and 10 bases separated the two germline ends. The CDR3 totals 15 residues. The germline CDR1 and CDR2 sequences are SGDLS and YYNGEE. As DNA, the CDR3 is TGTGCCAGCAGCGTAGGCCCAGGGCCCTCCTACGAGCAGTACTTC. Its translation is CASSVGPGPSYEQYF.